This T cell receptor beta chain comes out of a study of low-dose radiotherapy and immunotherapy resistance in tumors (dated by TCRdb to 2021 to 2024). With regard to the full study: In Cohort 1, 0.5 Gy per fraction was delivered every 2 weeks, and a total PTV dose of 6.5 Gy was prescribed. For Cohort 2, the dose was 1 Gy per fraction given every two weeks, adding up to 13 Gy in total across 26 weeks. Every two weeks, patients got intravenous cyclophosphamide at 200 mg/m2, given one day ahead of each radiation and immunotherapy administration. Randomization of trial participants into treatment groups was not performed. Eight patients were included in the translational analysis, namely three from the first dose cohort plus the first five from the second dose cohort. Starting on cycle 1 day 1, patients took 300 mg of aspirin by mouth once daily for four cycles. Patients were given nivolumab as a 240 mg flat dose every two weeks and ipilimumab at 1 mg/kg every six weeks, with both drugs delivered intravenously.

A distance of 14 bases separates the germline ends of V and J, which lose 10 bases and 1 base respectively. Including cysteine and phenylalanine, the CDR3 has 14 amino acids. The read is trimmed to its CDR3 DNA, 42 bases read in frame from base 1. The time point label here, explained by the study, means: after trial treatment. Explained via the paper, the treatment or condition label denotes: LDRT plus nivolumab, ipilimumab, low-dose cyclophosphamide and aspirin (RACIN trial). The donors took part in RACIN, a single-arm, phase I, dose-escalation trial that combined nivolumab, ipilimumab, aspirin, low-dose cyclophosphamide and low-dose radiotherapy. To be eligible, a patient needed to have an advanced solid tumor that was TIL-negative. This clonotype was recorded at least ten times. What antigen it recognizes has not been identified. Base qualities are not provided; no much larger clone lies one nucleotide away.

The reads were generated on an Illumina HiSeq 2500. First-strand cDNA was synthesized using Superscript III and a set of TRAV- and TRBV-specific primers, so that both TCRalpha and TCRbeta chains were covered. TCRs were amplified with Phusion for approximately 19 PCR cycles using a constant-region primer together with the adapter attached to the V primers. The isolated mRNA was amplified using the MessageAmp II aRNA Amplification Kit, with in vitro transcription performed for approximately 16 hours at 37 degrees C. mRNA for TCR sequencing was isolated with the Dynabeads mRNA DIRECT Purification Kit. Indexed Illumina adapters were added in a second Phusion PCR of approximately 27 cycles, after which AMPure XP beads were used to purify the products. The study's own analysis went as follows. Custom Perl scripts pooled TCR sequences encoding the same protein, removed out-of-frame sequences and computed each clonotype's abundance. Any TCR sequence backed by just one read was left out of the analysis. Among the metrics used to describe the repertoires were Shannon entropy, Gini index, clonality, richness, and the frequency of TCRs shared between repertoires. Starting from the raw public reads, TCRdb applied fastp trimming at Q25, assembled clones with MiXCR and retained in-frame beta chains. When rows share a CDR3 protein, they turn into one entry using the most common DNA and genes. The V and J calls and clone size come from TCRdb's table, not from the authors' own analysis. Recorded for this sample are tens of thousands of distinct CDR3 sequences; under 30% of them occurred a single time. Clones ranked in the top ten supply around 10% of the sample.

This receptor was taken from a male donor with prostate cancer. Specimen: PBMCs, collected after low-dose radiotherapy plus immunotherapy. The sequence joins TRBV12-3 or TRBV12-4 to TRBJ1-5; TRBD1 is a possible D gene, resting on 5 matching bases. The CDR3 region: CATAGDTSNQPQHF. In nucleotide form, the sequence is TGTGCCACCGCGGGGGATACGAGCAATCAGCCCCAGCATTTT.